This TCR beta chain was sequenced during a study of blood T cells in healthy people across ages. Details on this clonotype: Its matching antigen is unknown.

V was clipped by 4 bases and J by 5 bases; unmatched bases: 3. In germline, CDR1 is ENHRY, CDR2 SYGVKD. The CDR3 extends over 14 amino acids. Findings and caveats of the study: Reliance upon unsorted PBMCs precluded definitive naive versus antigen-experienced comparison.

With a J-beta primer mix and a sample-barcoded 5' primer, a second PCR ran about 6 to 11 cycles. One entry per CDR3 protein results from TCRdb running MiXCR on the 5' RACE reads. The table lists about 780,000 distinct CDR3 sequences, around 62% of them singletons. Material: blood. J is TRBJ2-1 and V is TRBV10-3; 9 positions match TRBD2. The clonotype was recovered from a young man in good health. The CDR3 DNA is TGTGCCATCAGTGTGCGGGGGGGGGACAATGAGCAGTTCTTC. The encoded protein is CAISVRGGDNEQFF.